This T cell receptor (beta chain) was recorded in a study of molecular identifiers for immune sequencing clone quantification. This clonotype was picked up many times. TCRdb processed the PCR reads anew with MiXCR; each CDR3 protein has one entry. The sample records about 40,000 distinct CDR3 sequences, more than 20% being singletons. The authors gated naive CD8 T cells as CD8+CD4-CCR7+CD45RA+ for sorting. This clonotype originated in a human donor in good health. Some libraries in this study had Jurkat cell RNA spiked in. The material sequenced was naive CD8+ T cells from blood, with Jurkat cell RNA spiked in. Subset here: FACS-sorted CD8+CD4-CCR7+CD45RA+ naive T cells.

The CDR3 DNA is TGTGCCTGGAGGATAGCGGGAGTGCTGGTTGAGCAGTTCTTC. It specifies CAWRIAGVLVEQFF. The chain recombines TRBV30 with TRBJ2-1, with TRBD2 matching over 9 bases. Trimming removed 3 bases from V and 9 bases from J; junction bases left unmatched: 9. Per germline, CDR1 GTSNPN and CDR2 SVGIG (reference sequence). CDR3 length: 14 residues. The full variable domain, in which reference TRBV30 and TRBJ2-1 provide the parts outside the CDR3, is SQTIHQWPATLVQPVGSPLSLECTVEGTSNPNLYWYRQAAGRGLQLLFYSVGIGQISSEVPQNLSASRPQDRQFILSSKKLLLSDSGFYLCAWRIAGVLVEQFFGPGTRLTVL.